The TCR beta chain described here comes from a study of blood T cell repertoires in COVID-19. Study summary: Sites across the United States, Italy and Spain contributed samples from acute and convalescent COVID-19.

The table came from immunoSEQ multiplex PCR; TCRdb's copy has only in-frame clones and leaves some out. Of around 150,000 clones detected, about nine tenths appear once; the ten largest clones hold approximately 10%. With V trimmed by 6 bases and J by 5 bases, 9 bases remained unmatched. The CDR3 totals 15 residues. Per germline, CDR1 MDHEN and CDR2 SYDVKM. This clone was seen just once. The source material was peripheral blood. The chain has TRBV28 and TRBJ2-5, with 10 bases lining up with TRBD1. The source of this sequence is a man aged 45-65 years with active or convalescent COVID-19. This chain's CDR3 is CASRDGTGVVETQYF. The CDR3 nucleotides are TGTGCCAGCAGAGATGGGACAGGGGTTGTTGAGACCCAGTACTTC. Full variable domain (remainder filled in from reference TRBV28 and TRBJ2-5): DVKVTQSSRYLVKRTGEKVFLECVQDMDHENMFWYRQDPGLGLRLIYFSYDVKMKEKGDIPEGYSVSREKKERFSLILESASTNQTSMYLCASRDGTGVVETQYFGPGTRLLVL.